The 9 T cell receptor beta chains reported below all come from one sample, sequenced in a study of blood T cell repertoires in COVID-19. Here immunoSEQ multiplex PCR was the method, and the copy in TCRdb shows in-frame clones only, minus some. The sample yields roughly 150,000 clones, 75% to 85% seen once. Sample: PBMCs or T cells enriched from blood (not recorded which). The source of these receptors is an older woman who had recovered from COVID-19.

The chain couples TRBV3-1 (or the pseudogene TRBV3-2) to TRBJ2-2; a possible D gene is TRBD1 (5 bases). This CDR3 has 17 amino acids. CDR1 is LGHDT, CDR2 YNNKEL, per germline (reference sequence). The germline V and J ends were trimmed by 2 bases and 2 bases, with 15 bases remaining between them. CDR3 coding DNA: TGTGCCAGCAGCCAACCCTCAGGGTTGGATAACACCGGGGAGCTGTTTTTT. It specifies CASSQPSGLDNTGELFF.

The chain is built from TRBV9 and TRBJ2-5; possible D gene TRBD2, 5 bases. CDR3 size: 15 residues. Trimming removed 2 bases from V and 5 bases from J, with 16 bases in between. Germline CDR1 reads SGDLS; CDR2 reads YYNGEE. As DNA, the CDR3 is TGTGCCAGCAGCGTCTCGGCGGGTGGTTCGGAGACCCAGTACTTC. This gives the protein CASSVSAGGSETQYF.

This chain joins TRBV7-2 and TRBJ2-3; D not resolved. Looked up from germline, CDR1 is SGHTA and CDR2 is FQGNSA. The germline V and J ends were trimmed by 2 bases and 2 bases, with 11 bases remaining between them. The CDR3 contains 15 residues. The CDR3 nucleotides read TGTGCCAGCAGCTTAATTGTGGCTCTCACAGATACGCAGTATTTT. Protein sequence: CASSLIVALTDTQYF.

Remarks on this clone: The same CDR3 arises from other DNA sequences in this sample as well. The chain uses TRBV5-1 and TRBJ1-1; a possible D gene is TRBD1 (5 bases). This CDR3 has 15 amino acids. The ends were cut back, 3 bases at V and 4 bases at J, with 16 bases in the middle. Germline V gene data show CDR1 as SGHRS and CDR2 as YFSETQ. CDR3 loop: CASSWGSGGGTEAFF. CDR3 DNA sequence: TGCGCCAGCAGCTGGGGTTCGGGGGGAGGCACTGAAGCTTTCTTT.

The chain couples TRBV27 to TRBJ1-1, with D perhaps TRBD1 (5 bases). The germline gives CDR1 MNHEY, CDR2 SMNVEV (reference sequence). V was pared by 6 bases and J by 3 bases, with 11 bases between. CDR3 size: 13 residues. The CDR3 DNA reads as TGTGCCAGCAGACCGGACACATACACTGAAGCTTTCTTT. Translated: CASRPDTYTEAFF.

This clone has more than one count but fewer than ten. The rearrangement joins TRBV11-3 to TRBJ2-3, with 8 nucleotides matching TRBD1. J was trimmed by 1 base and V by 5 bases; bases with no gene match: 2. The germline gives CDR1 SGHNT, CDR2 YENEEA. The CDR3 is 14 residues long. CDR3 amino acids: CASSPGQGTDTQYF. The CDR3 DNA sequence: TGTGCCAGCAGCCCGGGACAGGGCACAGATACGCAGTATTTT.

The gene calls are TRBV18 and TRBJ1-2, with D perhaps matching TRBD1 (6 bases). Germline V CDR1 and CDR2: KGHSH, LQKENI. This CDR3 region has 15 residues. V dropped 3 bases and J dropped 4 bases, with 15 bases sitting between them. The CDR3 coding sequence is TGTGCCAGCTCACCTCGGTCAGGACAGAGCTATGGCTACACCTTC. Its protein product is CASSPRSGQSYGYTF.

The chain carries TRBV7-2 and TRBJ1-3; the D is unclear. Deletions cut 2 bases from V and 0 bases from J, with 11 bases between. Germline loops: CDR1 SGHTA, CDR2 FQGNSA. The CDR3 runs to 16 residues. The CDR3 nucleotides read TGTGCCAGCAGCTTAATCAGGCTTTACTCTGGAAACACCATATATTTT. Translation gives CASSLIRLYSGNTIYF.

This sequence joins TRBV6-5 and TRBJ1-6, with D perhaps TRBD1 (6 bases). Germline V gives CDR1 MNHEY, CDR2 SVGAGI. V was cut by 5 bases and J by 8 bases, with 13 bases left in between. The CDR3 covers 14 residues. This CDR3 reads CASSKTNRDSPLHF. For the CDR3, the DNA is TGTGCCAGCAGTAAAACCAACAGGGATTCACCCCTCCACTTT.